This TCR beta chain was found in a study of blood T cells in healthy people across ages. The CDR3 loop spans 13 amino acids. Trimming took 1 base from V and 11 from J, leaving 14 bases between them. Study-wide findings and caveats: The study found more naive CD4+ cells and higher diversity in long-lived than aged donors. Strongly correlated with naive T cell percentage was TCR beta diversity.

Combining a sample-barcoded 5' primer with a J-beta primer mix, a second PCR ran for roughly 7 to 11 cycles. At least 2.5 million CDR3-containing paired-end reads were obtained per sample. TCRdb reprocessed the 5' RACE reads with MiXCR, giving one entry per CDR3 protein. The table records around 600,000 distinct CDR3 sequences, around 48% of them present only once. The table lists this clonotype with a few counts. Its target is not known. The receptor's source is an older man in good health. Sequenced: blood. J is TRBJ2-5 and V is TRBV12-3 or TRBV12-4; possibly TRBD1 for D (5 bases). CDR3 DNA sequence: TGTGCCAGCAGTTTAGGACAGCCGCCCGTGCAGTACTTC. Translation gives CASSLGQPPVQYF.